This passage covers 10 T cell receptor beta chains from one sample sequenced in a study of radiotherapy plus CTLA-4 blockade in lung cancer (dated by TCRdb to 2016 to 2019). Library method: the immunoSEQ multiplex PCR assay. Drawn from immuneACCESS, this table holds only the in-frame rearrangements with V and J called that TCRdb kept. Clones are partly lost; checked studies trace under half to an unresolved V gene and leave the rest unexplained. Present in this sample are about 68,000 clones, 70% to 85% of which were seen just once. 10% of the sample comes from the top ten. This specimen was peripheral blood, taken from a patient treated with radiotherapy plus ipilimumab. The receptors shown here come from a human donor with non-small cell lung cancer who had a complete response to radiotherapy plus ipilimumab.

The chain combines TRBV9 with TRBJ2-3, with D uncertain. The V gene lost 10 bases and the J gene lost 5 bases, with 5 bases spanning the gap. Germline lookup yields CDR1 SGDLS and CDR2 YYNGEE. CDR3 size: 9 residues. The CDR3 DNA reads TGTGCCCTCTTAGATACGCAGTATTTT. It specifies CALLDTQYF.

This chain joins TRBV2 and TRBJ2-3, with 7 bases identical to TRBD1. The CDR3 is 15 residues long. After removal of 8 bases from V and 0 bases from J, the junction contained 8 bases not matched to a gene. Germline loops: CDR1 SNHLY, CDR2 FYNNEI. CDR3 sequence reads: CASVGQTTSTDTQYF. Here the CDR3 DNA reads TGTGCCAGCGTGGGACAGACAACTAGCACAGATACGCAGTATTTT.

The chain employs TRBV5-1 and TRBJ1-6; D remains ambiguous. With 4 bases removed from V and 7 bases from J, the gap between germline ends came to 12 bases. The length of the CDR3 is 14 residues. The germline CDR1 and CDR2 sequences are SGHRS and YFSETQ. Written as DNA, the CDR3 is TGCGCCAGCAGCCAAGGGCAGATGAATTCACCCCTCCACTTT. This encodes CASSQGQMNSPLHF.

The rearrangement joins TRBV20-1 to TRBJ1-1; D call uncertain. The CDR3 consists of 11 residues. In germline, CDR1 is DFQATT, CDR2 SNEGSKA (reference sequence). Trimming took 7 bases from V and 7 from J, leaving 13 bases between them. Written as DNA, the CDR3 is TGCAGTGTCCCGGACCTAAATGAAGCTTTCTTT. Its protein is CSVPDLNEAFF.

This clone was seen only a few times. This chain connects TRBV5-1 to TRBJ2-7; D is undetermined. Trimming left V 4 bases short and J 2 bases short, with 10 bases between. Per the germline V gene, CDR1 is SGHRS and CDR2 is YFSETQ. The CDR3 runs 13 residues. The CDR3 loop is CASSLSPTYEQYV. In DNA, the CDR3 is TGCGCCAGCAGCCTCTCTCCAACCTACGAGCAGTACGTC.

This chain connects TRBV5-1 to TRBJ2-5, with a possible D match to TRBD1 (6 bases). This CDR3 spans 14 amino acids. V lost 3 bases to trimming and J lost 4 bases, with 13 bases between them. Germline V gives CDR1 SGHRS, CDR2 YFSETQ. CDR3: CASSSPSGAETQYF. CDR3 in DNA: TGCGCCAGCAGCTCACCCTCAGGGGCAGAGACCCAGTACTTC. The full variable domain, its missing parts supplied by reference TRBV5-1 and TRBJ2-5, is KAGVTQTPRYLIKTRGQQVTLSCSPISGHRSVSWYQQTPGQGLQFLFEYFSETQRNKGNFPGRFSGRQFSNSRSEMNVSTLELGDSALYLCASSSPSGAETQYFGPGTRLLVL.

The chain links TRBV5-6 to TRBJ1-3; 8 positions match TRBD1. Looked up from germline, CDR1 is SGHDT and CDR2 is YYEEEE. The CDR3 consists of 18 residues. V gave up 6 bases and J gave up 0 bases; unmatched junction bases: 14. The chain's CDR3 is CASTRDRRIISSGNTIYF. DNA for the CDR3: TGTGCCAGCACTCGGGACAGGAGGATAATCAGCTCTGGAAACACCATATATTTT.

The J gene is TRBJ2-3, the V gene TRBV4-2, with 7 bases that match TRBD2. Trimming cost V 0 bases and J 4 bases; bases outside gene matches: 10. This CDR3 comprises 17 residues. CDR1 and CDR2 from the germline V gene are LGHNA and YNFKEQ. CDR3 nucleotides: TGTGCCAGCAGCCAAGATCGTAGGAGCGGGGTGGCAGATACGCAGTATTTT. Amino acids: CASSQDRRSGVADTQYF.

The chain couples TRBV7-2 to TRBJ1-1; possible D gene TRBD1, 6 bases. The V end was cut by 5 bases, the J end by 0 bases, with 10 bases between. The CDR3 runs 14 residues. Germline V CDR1 and CDR2: SGHTA, FQGNSA. CDR3 loop: CASSPGTMNTEAFF. The DNA for the CDR3 is TGTGCCAGCAGCCCAGGGACAATGAACACTGAAGCTTTCTTT.

This clone was counted between two and nine times. The chain carries TRBV7-9 and TRBJ2-1; D is uncertain. Deletions cut 3 bases from V and 5 bases from J, with 8 bases between. CDR3 length: 13 residues. Per the germline V gene, CDR1 is SEHNR and CDR2 is FQNEAQ (reference sequence). CDR3 protein: CASSLNNNNEQFF. For the CDR3, the DNA is TGTGCCAGCAGCTTGAACAATAACAATGAGCAGTTCTTC.